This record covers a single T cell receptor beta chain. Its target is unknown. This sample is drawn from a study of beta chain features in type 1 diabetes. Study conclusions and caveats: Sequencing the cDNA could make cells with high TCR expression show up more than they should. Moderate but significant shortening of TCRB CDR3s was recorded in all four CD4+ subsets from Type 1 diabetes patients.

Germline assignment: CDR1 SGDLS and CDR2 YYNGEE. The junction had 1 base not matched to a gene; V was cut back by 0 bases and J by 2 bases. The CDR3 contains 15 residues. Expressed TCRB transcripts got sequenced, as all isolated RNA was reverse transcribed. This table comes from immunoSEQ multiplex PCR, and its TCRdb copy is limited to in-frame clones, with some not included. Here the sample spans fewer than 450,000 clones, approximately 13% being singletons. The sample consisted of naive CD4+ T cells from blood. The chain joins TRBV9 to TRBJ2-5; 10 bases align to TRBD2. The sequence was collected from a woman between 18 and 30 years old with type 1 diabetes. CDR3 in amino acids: CASSVGTSGQETQYF. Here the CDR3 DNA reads TGTGCCAGCAGCGTAGGGACTAGCGGACAAGAGACCCAGTACTTC. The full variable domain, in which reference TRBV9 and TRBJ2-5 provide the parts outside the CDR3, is DSGVTQTPKHLITATGQRVTLRCSPRSGDLSVYWYQQSLDQGLQFLIQYYNGEERAKGNILERFSAQQFPDLHSELNLSSLELGDSALYFCASSVGTSGQETQYFGPGTRLLVL.